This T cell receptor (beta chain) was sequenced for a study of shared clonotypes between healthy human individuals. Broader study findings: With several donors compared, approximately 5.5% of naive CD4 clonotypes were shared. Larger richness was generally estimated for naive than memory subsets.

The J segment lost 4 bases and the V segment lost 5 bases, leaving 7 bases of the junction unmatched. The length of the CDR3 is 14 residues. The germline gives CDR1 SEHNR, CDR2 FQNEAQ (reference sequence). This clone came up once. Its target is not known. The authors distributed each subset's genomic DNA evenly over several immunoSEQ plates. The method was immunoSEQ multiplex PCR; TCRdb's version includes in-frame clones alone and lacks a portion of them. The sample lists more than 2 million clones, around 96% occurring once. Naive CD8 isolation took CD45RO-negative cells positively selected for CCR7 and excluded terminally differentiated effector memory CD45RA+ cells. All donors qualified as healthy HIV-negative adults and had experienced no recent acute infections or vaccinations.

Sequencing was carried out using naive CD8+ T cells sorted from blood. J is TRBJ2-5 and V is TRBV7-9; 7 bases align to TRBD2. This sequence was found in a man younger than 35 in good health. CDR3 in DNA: TGTGCCAGCAGCGCCCCGGGGGGAGGAGAGACCCAGTACTTC. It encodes CASSAPGGGETQYF. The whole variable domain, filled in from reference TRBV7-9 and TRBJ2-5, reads DTGVSQNPRHKITKRGQNVTFRCDPISEHNRLYWYRQTLGQGPEFLTYFQNEAQLEKSRLLSDRFSAERPKGSFSTLEIQRTEQGDSAMYLCASSAPGGGETQYFGPGTRLLVL.